One and the same sample provided the 14 T cell receptor beta chains below, sequenced in a study of blood T cell repertoires in COVID-19. Sequencing was performed with immunoSEQ multiplex PCR; in TCRdb, only in-frame clones are kept and a portion is missing. The sample lists some 240,000 clones, roughly 86% occurring once. The sample consisted of PBMCs or T cells enriched from blood (not recorded which). The receptor set was obtained from a woman between 40 and 55 years old with acute COVID-19.

Written as DNA, the CDR3 is TGTGCCAGCAGCCGTGGACAGGGGGTACGAGAGACCCAGTACTTC. Protein: CASSRGQGVRETQYF. The chain joins TRBV7-9 to TRBJ2-5; 10 bases agree with TRBD1. The length of the CDR3 is 15 residues. Trimming removed 5 bases from V and 4 bases from J; junction bases left unmatched: 7. The V gene's germline CDR1 is SEHNR and CDR2 FQNEAQ (reference sequence).

The chain uses TRBV20-1 and TRBJ2-5, with 8 bases lining up with TRBD2. V gave up 3 bases and J gave up 2 bases; unmatched junction bases: 5. CDR3 size: 14 residues. The germline V gene has CDR1 DFQATT and CDR2 SNEGSKA (reference sequence). CDR3: CSASSPSGQETQYF. The DNA of the CDR3 is TGCAGTGCTAGTTCGCCTAGCGGGCAAGAGACCCAGTACTTC.

The V call is TRBV3-1 (or the pseudogene TRBV3-2), the J call TRBJ2-7; no definite D call. The CDR3 extends over 16 amino acids. Trimming took off 0 bases at V and 0 bases at J, with 12 bases between the two ends. Germline assignment: CDR1 LGHDT and CDR2 YNNKEL (reference sequence). The CDR3 sequence is CASSQDFGLVSYEQYF. As DNA, the CDR3 is TGTGCCAGCAGCCAAGATTTTGGGCTGGTCTCCTACGAGCAGTACTTC.

The chain recombines TRBV7-2 with TRBJ2-7; D gene ambiguous. Between the trimmed V and J ends, which lost 1 base and 3 bases, there was a span of 10 bases. The CDR3 runs 14 residues. CDR1 and CDR2 from the germline V gene are SGHTA and FQGNSA. The CDR3 DNA is TGTGCCAGCAGCTTAGTGGGCCAAGACTACGAGCAGTACTTC. It encodes CASSLVGQDYEQYF. Filled out from reference TRBV7-2 and TRBJ2-7, the complete variable domain reads GAGVSQSPSNKVTEKGKDVELRCDPISGHTALYWYRQSLGQGLEFLIYFQGNSAPDKSGLPSDRFSAERTGGSVSTLTIQRTQQEDSAVYLCASSLVGQDYEQYFGPGTRLTVT.

The V gene is TRBV18, the J gene TRBJ2-2; 11 bases map to TRBD2. J was trimmed by 6 bases and V by 3 bases; bases with no gene match: 3. This CDR3 has 15 residues. Germline CDR1 and CDR2: KGHSH and LQKENI. The CDR3, as DNA: TGTGCCAGCTCACCCGGGACTAGCGGTTCCGGGGAGCTGTTTTTT. This sequence encodes CASSPGTSGSGELFF.

The sample holds one count of this clone. This chain links TRBV27 with TRBJ2-7; D is possibly TRBD1 (6 bases). The germline V gene encodes CDR1 MNHEY and CDR2 SMNVEV (reference sequence). V lost 5 bases and J lost 3, with 11 bases in between. This CDR3 contains 13 residues. Here the CDR3 reads CASSPTGYYEQYF. Here the CDR3 DNA reads TGTGCCAGCAGTCCGACAGGTTACTACGAGCAGTACTTC.

V usage is TRBV19 and J usage is TRBJ1-3; 9 nucleotides agree with TRBD1. Germline CDR1 reads LNHDA; CDR2 reads SQIVND (reference sequence). V dropped 6 bases and J dropped 3; count of bases not matched to a gene: 6. The CDR3 sequence is 15 residues long. CDR3 nucleotide sequence: TGTGCCAGTAGCAAACAGGGGGCTAGTGGAAACACCATATATTTT. Protein product: CASSKQGASGNTIYF.

This clone was seen only once. This chain links TRBV4-1 with TRBJ2-3; 8 bases map to TRBD2. There are 17 residues in the CDR3. With V trimmed by 5 bases and J by 4 bases, 14 bases remained unmatched. CDR1 is MGHRA, CDR2 YSYEKL, per germline. CDR3 loop: CASSADGSGSGADTQYF. CDR3 bases: TGCGCCAGCAGCGCCGACGGCAGCGGGAGTGGAGCAGATACGCAGTATTTT.

This clone was seen a single time. This rearrangement joins TRBV15 to TRBJ2-3, with D possibly being TRBD1 (6 bases). Trimming shortened V by 5 bases and J by 1 base, and 16 bases separated the two germline ends. This CDR3 spans 16 amino acids. Per the germline V gene, CDR1 is LNHNV and CDR2 is YYDKDF (reference sequence). CDR3 residues: CATSSSRGSGTDTQYF. The CDR3 DNA is TGTGCCACCAGCTCAAGCAGGGGCTCGGGCACAGATACGCAGTATTTT.

The chain employs TRBV21-1 and TRBJ2-2; the D segment call TRBD2 is taken from the table without a DNA check. TRBV21-1 is a pseudogene. The CDR3 contains 19 residues. In nucleotides, the CDR3 is TGTGCCAGCAGCAAAGCATTTCTAGCGGGAGTTCGTAACACCGGGGAGCTGTTTTTT. It specifies CASSKAFLAGVRNTGELFF.

This clone was observed once. CDR3 nucleotides: TGTGCCACCAGTGATTTTAGTGGGAGGGCTTCTGAGCAGTTCTTC. The encoded protein is CATSDFSGRASEQFF. The chain joins TRBV24-1 to TRBJ2-1; 7 nucleotides align to TRBD2. The CDR3 is 15 amino acids. J was trimmed by 9 bases and V by 1 base; bases with no gene match: 8. The germline V gene has CDR1 KGHDR and CDR2 SFDVKD.

The rearrangement uses TRBV27 and TRBJ2-1; weak D call: TRBD2 (5 bases). The V end lost 6 bases, the J end lost 10 bases, and 19 bases lay between the germline ends. Germline V lookup: CDR1 MNHEY, CDR2 SMNVEV (reference sequence). The CDR3 length is 14 residues. CDR3 DNA sequence: TGTGCCAGCAGCCAACGAGGGCTAGACGACGAGCAGTTCTTC. As protein: CASSQRGLDDEQFF.

This sequence joins TRBV19 and TRBJ1-4, with TRBD1 as a possible D gene (5 bases). The CDR3 covers 18 residues. The germline gives CDR1 LNHDA, CDR2 SQIVND (reference sequence). Trimming shortened V by 3 bases and J by 0 bases, and 17 bases separated the two germline ends. The CDR3 is CASSITPRTSATNEKLFF. The CDR3 DNA sequence: TGTGCCAGTAGTATTACCCCTAGGACAAGTGCAACTAATGAAAAACTGTTTTTT.

This clone appeared a few times. The genes are TRBV2 and TRBJ2-6; TRBD1 aligns across 7 bases. The CDR3 length is 14 residues. The V and J ends lost 10 bases and 4 bases, in that order; junction bases with no gene match: 7. Germline CDR1 SNHLY, CDR2 FYNNEI. The CDR3 DNA sequence: TGTGCCACTGCCCAGGGGGAAGGGGCCAACGTCCTGACTTTC. It yields the protein CATAQGEGANVLTF.